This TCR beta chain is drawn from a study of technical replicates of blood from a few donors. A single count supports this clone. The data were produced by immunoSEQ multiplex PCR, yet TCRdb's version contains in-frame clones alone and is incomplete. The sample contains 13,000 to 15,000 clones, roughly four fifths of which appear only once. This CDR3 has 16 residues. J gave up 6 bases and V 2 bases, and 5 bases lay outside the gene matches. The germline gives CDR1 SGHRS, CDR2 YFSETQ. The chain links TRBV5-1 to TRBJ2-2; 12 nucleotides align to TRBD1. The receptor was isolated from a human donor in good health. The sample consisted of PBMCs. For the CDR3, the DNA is TGCGCCAGCAGCTTCCCGGGACAGGGGGCTTCCGGGGAGCTGTTTTTT. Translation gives CASSFPGQGASGELFF. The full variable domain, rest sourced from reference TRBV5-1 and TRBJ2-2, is KAGVTQTPRYLIKTRGQQVTLSCSPISGHRSVSWYQQTPGQGLQFLFEYFSETQRNKGNFPGRFSGRQFSNSRSEMNVSTLELGDSALYLCASSFPGQGASGELFFGEGSRLTVL.